This T cell receptor beta chain was retrieved from a study of tumor-infiltrating lymphocytes in primary liver carcinoma. Whole-study context: Stage T1-T3 N0M0 tumors measured 4.2 to 10 cm at most.

This clonotype was seen at least ten times. Total RNA amounting to roughly 450 ng was the source from which TCR beta cDNA was made with a constant-region primer. TCR beta libraries came from three nested multiplex PCR rounds using slightly modified ARM-PCR. TCRdb independently ran MiXCR on the multiplex PCR reads; one entry per CDR3 protein. The table records tens of thousands of distinct CDR3 sequences, about 80% of them present only once. Between 20 and 30 mg of unsorted bulk tissue served as the source from which RNA and DNA were co-extracted. The origin of this receptor is a middle-aged man with primary liver carcinoma and hepatitis B virus infection. Sequenced: liver tumor tissue from sampling region 2. Subset: tumor region T2, inferior pole.

CDR3 residues: CASTLAFVGAGTEAFF. The CDR3 DNA follows: TGTGCCAGCACCCTTGCCTTTGTGGGGGCAGGGACTGAAGCTTTCTTT. V is TRBV28 and J is TRBJ1-1, with D perhaps TRBD1 (6 bases). This CDR3 is 16 amino acids long. From germline, CDR1 is MDHEN and CDR2 SYDVKM. V was clipped by 7 bases and J by 5 bases, with 23 bases between them.